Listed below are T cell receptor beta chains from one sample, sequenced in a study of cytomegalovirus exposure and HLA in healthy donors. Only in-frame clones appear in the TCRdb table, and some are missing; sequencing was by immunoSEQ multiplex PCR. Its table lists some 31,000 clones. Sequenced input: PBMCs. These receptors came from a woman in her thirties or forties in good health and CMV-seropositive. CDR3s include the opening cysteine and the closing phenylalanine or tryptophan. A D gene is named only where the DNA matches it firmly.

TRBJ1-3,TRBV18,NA,TGTGCCAGCTCACCAACGGGGAGAAACACCATATATTTT,CASSPTGRNTIYF
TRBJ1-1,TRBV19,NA,TGTGCCAGTAGTAAGGGGATAGTCACTGAAGCTTTCTTT,CASSKGIVTEAFF
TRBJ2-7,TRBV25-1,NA,TGTGCCAGCAGTGAATTCGGCAGGATAAGCGAGCAGTACTTC,CASSEFGRISEQYF
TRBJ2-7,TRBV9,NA,TGTGCCAGCAGCGTAGGTCTAGCTTACGAGCAGTACTTC,CASSVGLAYEQYF
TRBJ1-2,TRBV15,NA,TGTGCCACCAGCAGAGGAGACAGATCCACCTTC,CATSRGDRSTF
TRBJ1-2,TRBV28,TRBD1,TGTGCCAGCAGTTTCGACAGGGGGTCCTATGGCTACACCTTC,CASSFDRGSYGYTF
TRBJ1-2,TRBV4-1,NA,TGCGCCAGCAGCCCCCCCTCGGTCGGGGGTAAGGGCTACACCTTC,CASSPPSVGGKGYTF
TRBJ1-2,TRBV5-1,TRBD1,TGCGCCAGCAGCTTGGGAGGGGGCGACTATGGCTACACCTTC,CASSLGGGDYGYTF
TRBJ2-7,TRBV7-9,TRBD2,TGTGCCAGCAGCCGGCGCCTAGCGGGAGGGACCTACGAGCAGTACTTC,CASSRRLAGGTYEQYF
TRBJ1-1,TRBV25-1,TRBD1,TGTGCCAGCAGTGAGCCCGGGACAGGGGTAGGTGAAGCTTTCTTT,CASSEPGTGVGEAFF
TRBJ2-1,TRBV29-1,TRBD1,TGCAGCGTTGATCCGACAGGGAACAATGAGCAGTTCTTC,CSVDPTGNNEQFF
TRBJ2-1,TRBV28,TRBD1,TGTGCCAGCAGTTTATTAGGGACAGGGTGGAATGAGCAGTTCTTC,CASSLLGTGWNEQFF
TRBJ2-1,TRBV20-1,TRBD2,TGCAGTGCTCCCAGACTAGCGGGGGAATTCTTC,CSAPRLAGEFF
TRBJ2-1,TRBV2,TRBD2,TGTGCCAGCAGGAAACTAGCGGGAGGGGCTAATGAGCAGTTCTTC,CASRKLAGGANEQFF
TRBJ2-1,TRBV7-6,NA,TGTGCCAGCAGCGCGGGCGGGCGCGCCTACAATGAGCAGTTCTTC,CASSAGGRAYNEQFF
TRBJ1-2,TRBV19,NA,TGTGCCAGTAGAATGGGGCAGGGCGGAAACTATGGCTACACCTTC,CASRMGQGGNYGYTF
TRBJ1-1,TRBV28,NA,TGTGCCAGCAGTTGGGACAAAAGGGCTGAAGCTTTCTTT,CASSWDKRAEAFF
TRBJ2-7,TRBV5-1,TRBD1,TGCGCCAGCAGCACAGGGACAGGGTGGGAGCAGTACTTC,CASSTGTGWEQYF
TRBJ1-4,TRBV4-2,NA,TGTGCCAGCAGCCAAGTAGGGGTTCCGGCTAATGAAAAACTGTTTTTT,CASSQVGVPANEKLFF
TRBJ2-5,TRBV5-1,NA,TGCGCCAGCAGCTTATTCGAGTCAAGACAAGAGACCCAGTACTTC,CASSLFESRQETQYF
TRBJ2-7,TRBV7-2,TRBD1,TGTGCCAGCAGCTCACAGGGGTACGAGCAGTACTTC,CASSSQGYEQYF
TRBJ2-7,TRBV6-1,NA,TGTGCCAGCAGTTTGGCCAGCGTGTACGAGCAGTACTTC,CASSLASVYEQYF
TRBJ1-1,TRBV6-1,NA,TGTGCCAGCAGTGGAGCCCGGAACACTGAAGCTTTCTTT,CASSGARNTEAFF
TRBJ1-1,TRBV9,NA,TGTGCCAGCAGCGCCCAGGGCACTGAAGCTTTCTTT,CASSAQGTEAFF
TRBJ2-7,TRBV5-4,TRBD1,TGTGCCAGCAGCCCTCGGGACAGTGCCTACGAGCAGTACTTC,CASSPRDSAYEQYF
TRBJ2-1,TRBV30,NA,TGTGCCTGGAGTGTAATGCGGGCCTCCTACAATGAGCAGTTCTTC,CAWSVMRASYNEQFF
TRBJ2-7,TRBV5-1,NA,TGCGCCAGCAGCGACAGCTACGAGCAGTACTTC,CASSDSYEQYF
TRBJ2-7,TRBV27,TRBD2,TGTGCCAGCGCCGGACTAGCGGGAGACGAGCAGTACTTC,CASAGLAGDEQYF
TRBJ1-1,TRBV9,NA,TGTGCCAGCAGCGTTTCAGGACAGAGTGAAGCTTTCTTT,CASSVSGQSEAFF
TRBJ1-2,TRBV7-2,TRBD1,TGTGCCAGCAGCCTCACAGGGGGTACTAACTATGGCTACACCTTC,CASSLTGGTNYGYTF
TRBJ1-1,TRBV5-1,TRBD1,TGCGCCAGCAGCGGTCGACAGGGGATGAACACTGAAGCTTTCTTT,CASSGRQGMNTEAFF